These 14 T cell receptor beta chains originate from one sample sequenced in a study of cytomegalovirus exposure and HLA in healthy donors. Use of 60 Vbeta and 13 Jbeta primers characterized the PCR. The assay was immunoSEQ multiplex PCR, and TCRdb's table has in-frame clones only and misses some. The repertoire consists of roughly 180,000 clones, with less than 90% occurring once and the leading ten covering 0.25% to 0.3%. The specimen was PBMCs. These receptors all come from a boy younger than 18 in good health and CMV-seronegative.

Only one count was recorded for this clone. The gene calls are TRBV2 and TRBJ2-7; D gene uncertain. The CDR3 runs 10 residues. Germline V gene lookup returns CDR1 SNHLY and CDR2 FYNNEI. V was pared by 5 bases and J by 5 bases, with 4 bases between. CDR3 amino acids: CASSRDEQYF. DNA of the CDR3: TGTGCCAGCAGTCGGGACGAGCAGTACTTC.

This clone has more than one count but fewer than ten. The rearrangement joins TRBV7-8 to TRBJ1-1, with 9 nucleotides matching TRBD1. CDR3 length: 15 residues. J lost 6 bases, V lost 5 bases, and 10 bases had no gene match. From germline, CDR1 is SGHVS and CDR2 FQNEAQ. The DNA of the CDR3 is TGTGCCAGCAGCAACCTGGGACAGGGTAGGGCTGAAGCTTTCTTT. This sequence encodes CASSNLGQGRAEAFF.

This clone showed up just once. The chain is built from TRBV6-5 and TRBJ2-2; TRBD1 agrees at 9 bases. J lost 1 base, V lost 6 bases, and 6 bases had no gene match. Germline V gene sequence: CDR1 MNHEY, CDR2 SVGAGI. This CDR3 has 16 residues. The CDR3 loop reads CASRYPGQGNTGELFF. Here the CDR3 DNA reads TGTGCCAGCAGATACCCGGGACAGGGGAACACCGGGGAGCTGTTTTTT.

The chain recombines TRBV6-1 with TRBJ2-7; maybe TRBD2 (5 bases). V was trimmed by 6 bases and J by 7 bases, leaving 16 bases between them. The germline gives CDR1 MNHNS, CDR2 SASEGT. The CDR3 loop spans 13 amino acids. The CDR3: CASRAQVTGEQYF. DNA for the CDR3: TGTGCCAGCAGAGCCCAGGTAACGGGGGAGCAGTACTTC.

This chain connects TRBV5-4 to TRBJ2-7, with 7 bases lining up with TRBD2. Germline V gene lookup returns CDR1 SGHNT and CDR2 YYREEE (reference sequence). The CDR3 has 12 residues. The V gene end was trimmed by 4 bases and the J gene end by 3 bases; junction bases not matched to a gene: 1. The CDR3 here is CASSGGDYEQYF. In nucleotides, the CDR3 is TGTGCCAGCAGCGGGGGGGACTACGAGCAGTACTTC.

The CDR3 here is CASSLLAGVANEQFF. CDR3 in DNA: TGTGCCAGCAGCCTTTTAGCGGGGGTAGCTAATGAGCAGTTCTTC. The genes are TRBV7-9 and TRBJ2-1; TRBD2 aligns across 9 bases. V gave up 5 bases and J gave up 7 bases; unmatched junction bases: 9. Germline V gene data show CDR1 as SEHNR and CDR2 as FQNEAQ (reference sequence). The CDR3 runs to 15 residues.

CDR3 nucleotides: TGTGCCAGCAGCTTAGCGTTGAACAATAATTCACCCCTCCACTTT. Protein product: CASSLALNNNSPLHF. The V and J genes are TRBV13 and TRBJ1-6, with no clear D. The V gene's germline CDR1 is PRHDT and CDR2 FYEKMQ (reference sequence). The CDR3 totals 15 residues. V lost 1 base and J 5 bases, leaving 9 bases between the germline ends.

The V and J genes are TRBV5-4 and TRBJ2-3, with TRBD2 matching 10 bases. The CDR3 totals 17 residues. Germline trimming cut 1 base from V and 3 bases from J; bases unmatched to any gene: 8. CDR1 SGHNT and CDR2 YYREEE come from the germline V gene (reference sequence). Here the CDR3 reads CASSLSPSGSGTDTQYF. As DNA, the CDR3 is TGTGCCAGCAGCTTGAGCCCTAGCGGGAGCGGTACAGATACGCAGTATTTT.

The genes are TRBV30 and TRBJ1-1; 12 nucleotides align to TRBD1. V gave up 2 bases and J gave up 6 bases; unmatched junction bases: 4. Germline CDR1 GTSNPN, CDR2 SVGIG (reference sequence). CDR3 size: 14 residues. CDR3 sequence reads: CAWSRDRGLSEAFF. In DNA, the CDR3 is TGTGCCTGGAGTAGGGACAGGGGGCTATCTGAAGCTTTCTTT. The complete variable domain, with remaining parts taken from reference TRBV30 and TRBJ1-1, reads SQTIHQWPATLVQPVGSPLSLECTVEGTSNPNLYWYRQAAGRGLQLLFYSVGIGQISSEVPQNLSASRPQDRQFILSSKKLLLSDSGFYLCAWSRDRGLSEAFFGQGTRLTVV.

This chain links TRBV7-3 with TRBJ1-2; 9 nucleotides line up with TRBD1. The CDR3 has 15 amino acids. Germline CDR1 SGHTA, CDR2 FQGTGA. J was trimmed by 6 bases and V by 4 bases; bases with no gene match: 9. CDR3 loop: CASSYGTGMDDGYTF. The CDR3 DNA sequence: TGTGCCAGCAGCTACGGGACAGGGATGGATGATGGCTACACCTTC. The variable domain in full, completed from reference TRBV7-3 and TRBJ1-2, reads GAGVSQTPSNKVTEKGKYVELRCDPISGHTALYWYRQSLGQGPEFLIYFQGTGAADDSGLPNDRFFAVRPEGSVSTLKIQRTERGDSAVYLCASSYGTGMDDGYTFGSGTRLTVV.

The chain employs TRBV5-4 and TRBJ2-7, with 9 positions matching TRBD2. The ends lost 4 bases at V and 3 bases at J; junction bases unmatched: 11. The germline V gene has CDR1 SGHNT and CDR2 YYREEE (reference sequence). This CDR3 contains 16 residues. CDR3 sequence: CASSARLSGSVYEQYF. CDR3 bases: TGTGCCAGCAGCGCCCGTCTTAGCGGGAGCGTCTACGAGCAGTACTTC.

CDR3 nucleotide sequence: TGTGCCAGCAGCTTAGGAGTCGGCGGGGAGAACTACGAGCAGTACTTC. Its translation is CASSLGVGGENYEQYF. J is TRBJ2-7 and V is TRBV7-6, with a possible D match to TRBD2 (6 bases). Trimming removed 1 base at V and 3 bases at J, with 16 bases between. Germline assignment: CDR1 SGHVS and CDR2 FNYEAQ. This CDR3 has 16 amino acids.

The chain uses TRBV6-4 and TRBJ2-7, with TRBD2 matching over 11 bases. The germline gives CDR1 MRHNA, CDR2 SNTAGT. V dropped 11 bases and J dropped 3; count of bases not matched to a gene: 6. This CDR3 region has 13 residues. CDR3 in amino acids: CAYLAGGVYEQYF. The CDR3 DNA reads TGTGCCTACTTAGCGGGAGGGGTCTACGAGCAGTACTTC.

This rearrangement joins TRBV27 to TRBJ2-1; 7 nucleotides match TRBD2. Germline CDR1 MNHEY, CDR2 SMNVEV (reference sequence). This CDR3 region has 15 residues. Trimming at V came to 11 bases and at J to 7 bases, leaving 17 bases not matched to a gene. CDR3 in amino acids: CASVSGRGGKNEQFF. The CDR3 nucleotides read TGTGCCTCAGTTAGCGGGCGGGGAGGGAAGAATGAGCAGTTCTTC.